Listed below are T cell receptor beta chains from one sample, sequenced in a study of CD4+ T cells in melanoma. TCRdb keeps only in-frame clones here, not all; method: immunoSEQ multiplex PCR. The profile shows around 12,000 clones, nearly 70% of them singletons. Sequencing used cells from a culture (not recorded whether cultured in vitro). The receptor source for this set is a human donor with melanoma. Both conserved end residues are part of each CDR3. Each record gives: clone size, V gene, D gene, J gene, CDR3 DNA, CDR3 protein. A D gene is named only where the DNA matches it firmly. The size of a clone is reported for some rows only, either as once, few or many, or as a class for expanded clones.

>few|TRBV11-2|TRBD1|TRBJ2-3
TGTGCCAGCAGCTCCTACAGGGGGCGTGGAGATACGCAGTATTTT
CASSSYRGRGDTQYF
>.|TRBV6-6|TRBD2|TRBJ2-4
TGTGCCGGCGGGAGATCCCAAAACATTCAGTACTTC
CAGGRSQNIQYF
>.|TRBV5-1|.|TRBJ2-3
TGCGCCAGCAGCTTGGCACCGGGACTCTCAGATACGCAGTATTTT
CASSLAPGLSDTQYF
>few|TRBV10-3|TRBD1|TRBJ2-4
TGTGCCATCAGTGAGCCGAGGACAGGGGGGAAGATTCAGTACTTC
CAISEPRTGGKIQYF
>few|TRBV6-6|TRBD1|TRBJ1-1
TGTGCCAGCCATCGGGACAGCCTTTTAATGAACACTGAAGCTTTCTTT
CASHRDSLLMNTEAFF
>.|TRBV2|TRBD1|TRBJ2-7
TGTGCCAGCAGGTTTGGGACAGGGGTGTACGAGCAGTACTTC
CASRFGTGVYEQYF
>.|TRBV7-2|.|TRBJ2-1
TGTGCCAGCAGCTTAGTCTTCCGGAATGAGCAGTTCTTC
CASSLVFRNEQFF
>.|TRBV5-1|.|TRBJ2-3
TGCGCCAGCAGGCCAGGTTGGGCAGATACGCAGTATTTT
CASRPGWADTQYF
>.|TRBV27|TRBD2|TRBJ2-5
TGTGCCAGCAGTAGCAGACTAGCGGGGGCACAAGAGACCCAGTACTTC
CASSSRLAGAQETQYF
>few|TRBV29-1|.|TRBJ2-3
TGCAGCGTTGTGACGGGGGATACGCAGTATTTT
CSVVTGDTQYF
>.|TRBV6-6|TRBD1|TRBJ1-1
TGTGCCAGCAGTTACCAGGGGGCTGCGCCTGAAGCTTTCTTT
CASSYQGAAPEAFF